These 10 T cell receptor beta chains originate from one sample sequenced in a study of blood T cell repertoires in COVID-19. Only in-frame clones appear in the TCRdb table, and some are missing; sequencing was by immunoSEQ multiplex PCR. The sample shows hundreds of thousands of clones, 80% to 90% of them seen only once. Specimen: PBMCs or T cells enriched from blood (not recorded which). The receptors were sampled from a woman between 18 and 29 years old who had recovered from COVID-19.

The rearrangement links TRBV5-1 to TRBJ1-1, with 11 bases aligning to TRBD1. CDR1 and CDR2 (germline): SGHRS, YFSETQ. The trim removed 5 bases at V and 3 bases at J, leaving 6 bases unmatched. The CDR3 covers 15 residues. CDR3: CASRDPGQGDTEAFF. The DNA for the CDR3 is TGCGCCAGCAGAGATCCGGGACAGGGGGACACTGAAGCTTTCTTT.

The J gene is TRBJ2-2, the V gene TRBV4-1; 9 bases align to TRBD2. This CDR3 spans 16 amino acids. Trimming cost V 3 bases and J 2 bases; bases outside gene matches: 4. Germline V lookup: CDR1 MGHRA, CDR2 YSYEKL. As DNA, the CDR3 is TGCGCCAGCAGCCACCCCGGGACTAGCAACACCGGGGAGCTGTTTTTT. Protein: CASSHPGTSNTGELFF.

This clone was observed once. V gene TRBV6-5 combines with J gene TRBJ2-3; the D gene is possibly TRBD1 (5 bases). Between the trimmed V and J ends, which lost 8 bases and 4 bases, there was a span of 16 bases. The CDR3 length is 14 residues. Germline loops: CDR1 MNHEY, CDR2 SVGAGI. The CDR3 protein is CASGAAVPADTQYF. CDR3 DNA: TGTGCCAGCGGGGCGGCTGTCCCGGCAGATACGCAGTATTTT.

This clone was seen a handful of times. The V and J genes are TRBV15 and TRBJ1-1; no clear D. The V end was cut by 8 bases, the J end by 1 base, with 20 bases between. This CDR3 comprises 16 residues. Germline-derived CDR1 and CDR2 are LNHNV and YYDKDF (reference sequence). CDR3 amino acids: CATPYGETESNTEAFF. CDR3 bases: TGTGCCACCCCTTACGGGGAAACCGAGTCGAACACTGAAGCTTTCTTT.

The chain employs TRBV19 and TRBJ1-5; 8 positions match TRBD1. Trimming took 4 bases from V and 1 from J; bases not matched to a gene: 9. The germline V gene has CDR1 LNHDA and CDR2 SQIVND (reference sequence). This CDR3 spans 17 amino acids. The CDR3 nucleotides read TGTGCCAGTAGTACCCCCTCGGACAGGGTGAGCAATCAGCCCCAGCATTTT. The encoded protein is CASSTPSDRVSNQPQHF.

This chain connects TRBV3-1 (or the pseudogene TRBV3-2) to TRBJ1-3, with 7 bases that match TRBD1. Germline V gene sequence: CDR1 LGHDT, CDR2 YNNKEL (reference sequence). V dropped 0 bases and J dropped 8; count of bases not matched to a gene: 4. The CDR3 length is 14 residues. Here the CDR3 DNA reads TGTGCCAGCAGCCAAGATCCTCAGGGGGACACCATATATTTT. This encodes CASSQDPQGDTIYF.

The chain has TRBV5-1 and TRBJ1-4; possible D gene TRBD1, 5 bases. The CDR3 is 17 residues long. Trimming left V 4 bases short and J 2 bases short, with 18 bases between. CDR1 is SGHRS and CDR2 is YFSETQ in the germline V gene. CDR3 sequence (DNA): TGCGCCAGCAGCCCTGGTGCAGGGAGGAGGACTAATGAAAAACTGTTTTTT. Residues: CASSPGAGRRTNEKLFF.

The chain is built from TRBV9 and TRBJ1-2, with D possibly being TRBD1 (5 bases). Germline loops: CDR1 SGDLS, CDR2 YYNGEE. Trimming cost V 0 bases and J 7 bases, with 13 bases left between them. The CDR3 has 14 amino acids. In DNA, the CDR3 is TGTGCCAGCAGCGTAGGGGGGAGGGCCAGTGGCTACACCTTC. It yields the protein CASSVGGRASGYTF.

Of note for this clone: Other nucleotide sequences in the sample specify the same CDR3. This chain links TRBV7-9 with TRBJ2-2; no clear D. V was pared by 2 bases and J by 0 bases, with 4 bases between. The CDR3 runs 14 residues. Germline V CDR1 and CDR2: SEHNR, FQNEAQ (reference sequence). The CDR3: CASSLNSNTGELFF. The CDR3 nucleotides are TGTGCCAGCAGCTTAAACTCGAACACCGGGGAGCTGTTTTTT.

The chain has TRBV27 and TRBJ1-2; D unresolved. Trimming left V 3 bases short and J 4 bases short, with 9 bases between. This CDR3 is built from 13 residues. Germline CDR1 and CDR2: MNHEY and SMNVEV (reference sequence). CDR3 sequence: CASSFAGSYGYTF. CDR3 sequence (DNA): TGTGCCAGCAGTTTCGCGGGGAGCTATGGCTACACCTTC.